These 26 T cell receptor beta chains originate from one sample sequenced in a study of PD-1 blockade in classical Hodgkin lymphoma. Every patient was affected by relapse after autologous stem cell transplantation, while exposure to brentuximab vedotin was not uniform. Profiled with immunoSEQ multiplex PCR; TCRdb holds only in-frame clones, not every one. Among about 36,000 clones, 60% to 80% were seen once, and the ten largest hold 13% to 15%. The sequencing used peripheral blood mononuclear cells (PBMCs), collected before the second cycle of nivolumab. The receptors were sampled from a human donor with classical Hodgkin lymphoma.

This chain connects TRBV6-5 to TRBJ1-6, with D possibly TRBD1 on 5 matching bases. CDR3 size: 16 residues. Trimming removed 3 bases at V and 13 bases at J, with 22 bases between. CDR1 and CDR2 from the germline V gene are MNHEY and SVGAGI. CDR3 coding DNA: TGTGCCAGCAGTTATAGCGGCAGGGCCGCTAAGGGGCCCCTCCACTTT. Its translation: CASSYSGRAAKGPLHF.

The CDR3 region has the DNA TGTGCCAGCAGTCCTCCTGGGACAGAGAACTATGGCTACACCTTC. It codes for CASSPPGTENYGYTF. The chain recombines TRBV28 with TRBJ1-2; 7 nucleotides match TRBD1. Germline assignment: CDR1 MDHEN and CDR2 SYDVKM. The V gene end was trimmed by 5 bases and the J gene end by 2 bases; junction bases not matched to a gene: 8. CDR3 length: 15 residues.

This rearrangement joins TRBV18 to TRBJ2-5, with D unresolved. Germline V CDR1 and CDR2: KGHSH, LQKENI. V was clipped by 3 bases and J by 1 base, with 3 bases between them. The CDR3 is made up of 12 amino acids. The CDR3 here is CASSPAQETQYF. In DNA form, the CDR3 reads TGTGCCAGCTCACCGGCCCAAGAGACCCAGTACTTC.

A few counts support this clone. The V and J genes are TRBV7-2 and TRBJ1-5, with D uncertain. Germline loops: CDR1 SGHTA, CDR2 FQGNSA. The CDR3 length is 14 residues. Trimming cost V 4 bases and J 1 base, with 8 bases left between them. The CDR3 spells CASSYYGSNQPQHF. The CDR3 region has the DNA TGTGCCAGCAGCTACTACGGAAGCAATCAGCCCCAGCATTTT.

By frequency in the sample, this clone is medium-sized. The V gene is TRBV30, the J gene TRBJ1-5; a weak D match, TRBD1 (5 bases). Trimming stripped 3 bases from V and 5 bases from J, with 11 bases between. Germline assignment: CDR1 GTSNPN and CDR2 SVGIG (reference sequence). The CDR3 is 13 amino acids. The CDR3 reads CAWSPDKDQPQHF. The CDR3 coding sequence is TGTGCCTGGAGCCCGGACAAGGATCAGCCCCAGCATTTT.

This clone appeared a few times. V is TRBV6-6 and J is TRBJ1-1; no definite D call. This CDR3 region has 11 residues. The V gene's germline CDR1 is MNHNY and CDR2 SVGAGI (reference sequence). The V gene lost 8 bases and the J gene lost 1 base, with 5 bases spanning the gap. CDR3 sequence (DNA): TGTGCCAGCTTCGCGAACACTGAAGCTTTCTTT. Its translation is CASFANTEAFF.

This clone was found many times. V is TRBV9 and J is TRBJ1-1, with TRBD1 matching 7 bases. With V trimmed by 3 bases and J by 9 bases, 5 bases remained unmatched. Germline CDR1 and CDR2: SGDLS and YYNGEE. This CDR3 contains 12 residues. In nucleotides, the CDR3 is TGTGCCAGCAGCGCCCGGACAGGACAAGCTTTCTTT. Residues: CASSARTGQAFF.

The chain combines TRBV14 with TRBJ2-5; no definite D call. The germline V gene has CDR1 SGHDN and CDR2 FVKESK. Trimming cost V 1 base and J 7 bases, with 4 bases left between them. The length of the CDR3 is 11 residues. CDR3 amino acids: CASSQVGTQYF. The CDR3 coding sequence is TGTGCCAGCAGCCAAGTGGGGACCCAGTACTTC.

In the case of this clone: Other DNA sequences in the sample encode the same CDR3. V gene TRBV27 combines with J gene TRBJ2-1; 7 bases agree with TRBD1. The germline CDR1 and CDR2 sequences are MNHEY and SMNVEV (reference sequence). V was clipped by 2 bases and J by 1 base; unmatched bases: 2. CDR3 size: 15 residues. The CDR3 nucleotides are TGTGCCAGCAGTTTAGGGGACAGTTCCTACAATGAGCAGTTCTTC. It codes for CASSLGDSSYNEQFF.

This chain connects TRBV5-1 to TRBJ2-3; D possibly corresponds to TRBD2 (6 bases). The germline V gene has CDR1 SGHRS and CDR2 YFSETQ. V was cut by 0 bases and J by 4 bases, with 9 bases left in between. This CDR3 has 14 amino acids. CDR3 in DNA: TGCGCCAGCAGCTTGGACGGGGGAGCAGATACGCAGTATTTT. This sequence encodes CASSLDGGADTQYF.

This chain connects TRBV7-2 to TRBJ1-1; D uncertain. V shed 4 bases and J shed 5 bases, with 11 bases lying between them. CDR3 length: 13 residues. Looked up from germline, CDR1 is SGHTA and CDR2 is FQGNSA. The CDR3 DNA sequence: TGTGCCAGCAGCTCCATAACGGGTACTGAAGCTTTCTTT. Amino acid sequence: CASSSITGTEAFF.

This rearrangement joins TRBV5-6 to TRBJ1-2; D possibly corresponds to TRBD1 (6 bases). V lost 4 bases and J 1 base, leaving 11 bases between the germline ends. This CDR3 has 14 residues. CDR1 SGHDT and CDR2 YYEEEE come from the germline V gene. CDR3 residues: CASSTQGNNYGYTF. The CDR3, as DNA: TGTGCCAGCAGCACTCAGGGGAATAACTATGGCTACACCTTC.

The CDR3 sequence: CASSPSAGGYETQYF. CDR3 coding DNA: TGTGCCAGCAGCCCCAGTGCGGGAGGGTACGAGACCCAGTACTTC. V and J are TRBV11-3 and TRBJ2-5; 9 bases are shared with TRBD2. Germline values: CDR1 SGHNT, CDR2 YENEEA. The CDR3 contains 15 residues. With V trimmed by 5 bases and J by 5 bases, 9 bases remained unmatched.

This clone is medium-sized by share. The chain combines TRBV14 with TRBJ2-1; TRBD2 agrees at 9 bases. CDR1 is SGHDN, CDR2 FVKESK, per germline. Trimming cost V 3 bases and J 3 bases; bases outside gene matches: 3. CDR3 size: 15 residues. The CDR3 coding sequence is TGTGCCAGCAGCCACGGACTAGCGCGCTACAATGAGCAGTTCTTC. Translated, it gives CASSHGLARYNEQFF.

The chain uses TRBV9 and TRBJ2-5, with 13 bases lining up with TRBD2. With 4 bases clipped from V and 5 bases from J, the junction kept 8 bases outside the gene matches. The germline gives CDR1 SGDLS, CDR2 YYNGEE. The CDR3 loop spans 16 amino acids. The CDR3 sequence: CASSTQGLAGRETQYF. The DNA of the CDR3 is TGTGCCAGCAGCACCCAGGGACTAGCGGGAAGGGAGACCCAGTACTTC.

The chain carries TRBV2 and TRBJ2-3; no clear D gene. CDR1 and CDR2 from the germline V gene are SNHLY and FYNNEI. V lost 7 bases, J lost 1 base, and 15 bases lay in between. The CDR3 runs to 15 residues. CDR3 region: CASISSRTGTDTQYF. CDR3 in DNA: TGTGCCAGCATTTCGAGTAGGACGGGCACAGATACGCAGTATTTT.

This chain links TRBV19 with TRBJ1-2; D is uncertain. This CDR3 has 17 amino acids. CDR1 LNHDA and CDR2 SQIVND come from the germline V gene (reference sequence). Trimming took 4 bases from V and 0 from J, leaving 18 bases between them. CDR3 DNA: TGTGCCAGTAGTACCCAGGAAGCTTGGCGGACTAACTATGGCTACACCTTC. It yields the protein CASSTQEAWRTNYGYTF.

This clone was recorded only once. V is TRBV5-4 and J is TRBJ2-5; D is uncertain. This CDR3 spans 13 amino acids. Trimming left V 2 bases short and J 7 bases short, with 12 bases between. CDR1 and CDR2 (germline): SGHNT, YYREEE (reference sequence). The CDR3 DNA reads as TGTGCCAGCAGCTTTACGACGCCTCCGACCCAGTACTTC. It encodes CASSFTTPPTQYF.

The rearrangement uses TRBV4-2 and TRBJ1-6; the D is unclear. The CDR3 extends over 15 amino acids. The V gene's germline CDR1 is LGHNA and CDR2 YNFKEQ. V lost 0 bases and J lost 8, with 11 bases in between. CDR3 nucleotide sequence: TGTGCCAGCAGCCAAGAAAAGTTGGGGTATTCACCCCTCCACTTT. It translates to CASSQEKLGYSPLHF.

V gene TRBV28 combines with J gene TRBJ1-4; 7 bases line up with TRBD1. V was pared by 5 bases and J by 5 bases, with 8 bases of the junction left unmatched. The CDR3 is 15 residues long. CDR1 and CDR2 from the germline V gene are MDHEN and SYDVKM. CDR3 DNA: TGTGCCAGCAGTCTACAGACAGGGATAAATGAAAAACTGTTTTTT. Encoded protein: CASSLQTGINEKLFF.

J is TRBJ2-7 and V is TRBV12-5; tentatively, D is TRBD1 (6 bases). Per germline, CDR1 LGHNT and CDR2 FRNRAP. V was pared by 5 bases and J by 4 bases, with 15 bases between. This CDR3 contains 14 residues. CDR3 region: CASGNRDCSYEQYF. CDR3 in DNA: TGTGCTAGTGGTAACAGGGATTGCTCTTACGAGCAGTACTTC.

The V gene is TRBV5-1, the J gene TRBJ2-7; tentatively, D is TRBD2 (6 bases). This CDR3 has 15 amino acids. The germline V gene has CDR1 SGHRS and CDR2 YFSETQ. Between the trimmed V and J ends, which lost 5 bases and 4 bases, there was a span of 19 bases. CDR3 region: CASSGGLGTGYEQYF. CDR3 DNA sequence: TGCGCCAGCAGTGGGGGGTTGGGGACGGGATACGAGCAGTACTTC. The full variable domain, completed using reference TRBV5-1 and TRBJ2-7, is KAGVTQTPRYLIKTRGQQVTLSCSPISGHRSVSWYQQTPGQGLQFLFEYFSETQRNKGNFPGRFSGRQFSNSRSEMNVSTLELGDSALYLCASSGGLGTGYEQYFGPGTRLTVT.

This sequence joins TRBV5-5 and TRBJ1-1, with 7 bases that match TRBD1. The V gene's germline CDR1 is SGHKS and CDR2 YYEKEE (reference sequence). V gave up 4 bases and J gave up 1 base; unmatched junction bases: 4. The CDR3 contains 14 residues. CDR3 nucleotide sequence: TGTGCCAGCAGCCGGGGACAGTCGAACACTGAAGCTTTCTTT. The encoded protein is CASSRGQSNTEAFF.

This rearrangement joins TRBV9 to TRBJ2-7; TRBD2 matches 7 bases. V lost 1 base, J lost 2 bases, and 3 bases stayed unmatched. This CDR3 spans 14 amino acids. Germline CDR1 is SGDLS and CDR2 is YYNGEE. This CDR3 reads CASSVSAGTYEQYF. CDR3 in DNA: TGTGCCAGCAGCGTATCAGCGGGGACCTACGAGCAGTACTTC.

The V and J genes are TRBV5-4 and TRBJ2-5; no clear D. Germline V gives CDR1 SGHNT, CDR2 YYREEE (reference sequence). The CDR3 length is 14 residues. Deletions cut 4 bases from V and 2 bases from J, with 12 bases between. The CDR3 DNA follows: TGTGCCAGCAGCCCTGGCGTGAGTCAAGAGACCCAGTACTTC. Translation gives CASSPGVSQETQYF.

This clone was seen a handful of times. J is TRBJ1-6 and V is TRBV15, with D possibly matching TRBD1 (6 bases). Between the trimmed V and J ends, which lost 0 bases and 11 bases, there was a span of 11 bases. Per the germline V gene, CDR1 is LNHNV and CDR2 is YYDKDF (reference sequence). The CDR3 covers 14 residues. CDR3 region: CATSRDQGLPPLHF. CDR3 DNA sequence: TGTGCCACCAGCAGAGATCAGGGGCTTCCACCCCTCCACTTT.